This T cell receptor (beta chain) was recorded in a study of blood T cell repertoires in COVID-19. Study information: Sources were T cells, B-cell-depleted T cells, or PBMCs; the material itself was cDNA or gDNA.

Individuals aged about 18 to 90 years were recruited from roughly 23 US areas. Researchers sorted participants into cohorts using their self-reported clinical history. This CDR3 spans 13 amino acids. Trimming stripped 1 base from V and 8 bases from J, with 11 bases between. Germline V gene sequence: CDR1 LNHNV, CDR2 YYDKDF (reference sequence). In the source study's methods: Counts of nucleated cells, estimated from reference gene primer amplification, were obtained. Method: immunoSEQ multiplex PCR; TCRdb's copy keeps in-frame clones and lacks some. V, J and clone size reflect that table, while D and trimming were determined from the DNA. Among about 230,000 clones, nearly 90% were seen once, and the ten largest hold roughly 4%.

The chain uses TRBV15 and TRBJ1-2; D is perhaps TRBD1 (6 bases). Sequenced sample: PBMCs or T cells enriched from blood (not recorded which). This clonotype was obtained from a woman aged 30 to 39 with acute COVID-19. The CDR3: CATSRGQGGGYTF. The CDR3 bases are TGTGCCACCAGCAGAGGACAAGGGGGAGGCTACACCTTC.